Listed below are T cell receptor beta chains from one sample, sequenced in a study of blood T cell repertoires in COVID-19. Here immunoSEQ multiplex PCR was the method, and the copy in TCRdb shows in-frame clones only, minus some. The repertoire has approximately 200,000 clones, around 79% of them found once; the top ten carry approximately 6%. The sample was peripheral blood. These TCRs come from a woman between 40 and 55 years old with COVID-19, enrolled during active disease. Both conserved end residues are part of each CDR3. Fields, in order: CDR3 protein, CDR3 DNA, J gene, V gene, clone size, CDR3 length, D gene. A D gene is named only where the DNA matches it firmly. The size field is filled for only some rows; it gives once, few, many or a size class.

CDR3 protein: CASSGTGLSNQPQHF
CDR3 DNA: TGTGCCAGTAGTGGGACAGGGCTTAGCAATCAGCCCCAGCATTTT
J gene: TRBJ1-5
V gene: TRBV19
clone size: many
CDR3 length: 15
D gene: TRBD1

CDR3 protein: CAATSANTDTQYF
CDR3 DNA: TGTGCCGCGACTAGCGCGAACACAGATACGCAGTATTTT
J gene: TRBJ2-3
V gene: TRBV5-4
clone size: -
CDR3 length: 13
D gene: TRBD2

CDR3 protein: CASSPSGGRYEQYF
CDR3 DNA: TGCGCCAGCAGTCCTAGCGGGGGACGCTACGAGCAGTACTTC
J gene: TRBJ2-7
V gene: TRBV10-2
clone size: -
CDR3 length: 14
D gene: TRBD2

CDR3 protein: CASSQTVLRNNEQFF
CDR3 DNA: TGTGCCAGCAGCCAAACGGTCCTCAGGAACAATGAGCAGTTCTTC
J gene: TRBJ2-1
V gene: TRBV3-1/TRBV3-2
clone size: -
CDR3 length: 15
D gene: -

CDR3 protein: CASSPPRRRDTIYF
CDR3 DNA: TGTGCCAGCAGCCCACCGAGGAGGCGAGACACCATATATTTT
J gene: TRBJ1-3
V gene: TRBV7-9
clone size: few
CDR3 length: 14
D gene: -

CDR3 protein: CASSQMRGNGEQFF
CDR3 DNA: TGTGCCAGCAGCCAAATGCGAGGAAATGGTGAGCAGTTCTTC
J gene: TRBJ2-1
V gene: TRBV3-1/TRBV3-2
clone size: -
CDR3 length: 14
D gene: -

CDR3 protein: CASSRPRDRGSNEQFF
CDR3 DNA: TGCGCCAGCAGCCGCCCCCGAGACAGGGGTTCCAATGAGCAGTTCTTC
J gene: TRBJ2-1
V gene: TRBV4-1
clone size: -
CDR3 length: 16
D gene: TRBD1

CDR3 protein: CASSPDRASYEQYF
CDR3 DNA: TGTGCCAGCAGCCCGGACAGGGCGTCCTACGAGCAGTACTTC
J gene: TRBJ2-7
V gene: TRBV5-4
clone size: once
CDR3 length: 14
D gene: TRBD1

CDR3 protein: CASRIPSRDEQFF
CDR3 DNA: TGTGCCAGCAGAATACCAAGCCGGGATGAGCAGTTCTTC
J gene: TRBJ2-1
V gene: TRBV6-6
clone size: -
CDR3 length: 13
D gene: -

CDR3 protein: CASSLWSLSYEQYF
CDR3 DNA: TGTGCCAGCAGTTTATGGAGCCTTTCCTACGAGCAGTACTTC
J gene: TRBJ2-7
V gene: TRBV27
clone size: -
CDR3 length: 14
D gene: -

CDR3 protein: CASLQGGTTREAFF
CDR3 DNA: TGTGCCAGTTTACAGGGGGGAACGACACGAGAAGCTTTCTTT
J gene: TRBJ1-1
V gene: TRBV6-5
clone size: -
CDR3 length: 14
D gene: TRBD1

CDR3 protein: CASSLEGGLAGLETQYF
CDR3 DNA: TGTGCCAGCAGCTTAGAGGGGGGGCTAGCGGGACTAGAGACCCAGTACTTC
J gene: TRBJ2-5
V gene: TRBV7-6
clone size: -
CDR3 length: 17
D gene: TRBD2

CDR3 protein: CASSPGTGRNTIYF
CDR3 DNA: TGTGCCAGCTCACCCGGGACAGGGCGAAACACCATATATTTT
J gene: TRBJ1-3
V gene: TRBV18
clone size: -
CDR3 length: 14
D gene: TRBD1

CDR3 protein: CASSLGTGAEAFF
CDR3 DNA: TGTGCCAGCAGTTTAGGCACAGGGGCTGAAGCTTTCTTT
J gene: TRBJ1-1
V gene: TRBV12-3/TRBV12-4
clone size: -
CDR3 length: 13
D gene: TRBD1

CDR3 protein: CASSPLLGQGGSPLHF
CDR3 DNA: TGTGCCAGTAGTCCCCTCTTGGGACAGGGAGGATCACCCCTCCACTTT
J gene: TRBJ1-6
V gene: TRBV19
clone size: -
CDR3 length: 16
D gene: TRBD1

CDR3 protein: CASSQGAGVREQYF
CDR3 DNA: TGTGCCAGCAGCCAAGGGGCGGGAGTGAGGGAGCAGTACTTC
J gene: TRBJ2-7
V gene: TRBV3-1/TRBV3-2
clone size: -
CDR3 length: 14
D gene: TRBD2

CDR3 protein: CASSPSTGSFYNEQFF
CDR3 DNA: TGTGCCAGCAGCCCTTCGACAGGGAGTTTCTACAATGAGCAGTTCTTC
J gene: TRBJ2-1
V gene: TRBV4-2
clone size: few
CDR3 length: 16
D gene: TRBD1

CDR3 protein: CASLQWLDTEAFF
CDR3 DNA: TGTGCCAGTCTACAGTGGTTGGACACTGAAGCTTTCTTT
J gene: TRBJ1-1
V gene: TRBV16
clone size: -
CDR3 length: 13
D gene: -

CDR3 protein: CASSSGTGGLSSGNTIYF
CDR3 DNA: TGTGCCAGCAGTTCCGGGACAGGGGGCCTTTCCTCTGGAAACACCATATATTTT
J gene: TRBJ1-3
V gene: TRBV7-9
clone size: once
CDR3 length: 18
D gene: TRBD1

CDR3 protein: CASSPRELTEAFF
CDR3 DNA: TGTGCCAGCAGCCCTAGAGAGTTGACTGAAGCTTTCTTT
J gene: TRBJ1-1
V gene: TRBV3-1/TRBV3-2
clone size: -
CDR3 length: 13
D gene: -

CDR3 protein: CAGSQGIYLETQYF
CDR3 DNA: TGTGCCGGATCACAGGGAATCTATCTGGAGACCCAGTACTTC
J gene: TRBJ2-5
V gene: TRBV30
clone size: -
CDR3 length: 14
D gene: -

CDR3 protein: CASSRAVYHNSPLHF
CDR3 DNA: TGTGCCAGCAGCCGCGCCGTTTACCATAATTCACCCCTCCACTTT
J gene: TRBJ1-6
V gene: TRBV5-6
clone size: -
CDR3 length: 15
D gene: -

CDR3 protein: CASSLGAGQGNQPQHF
CDR3 DNA: TGTGCCAGCAGCTTAGGGGCGGGACAGGGAAATCAGCCCCAGCATTTT
J gene: TRBJ1-5
V gene: TRBV7-2
clone size: -
CDR3 length: 16
D gene: TRBD1

CDR3 protein: CASSLQGTNLLGTDTQYF
CDR3 DNA: TGTGCCAGCAGCTTACAGGGGACCAATTTACTCGGCACAGATACGCAGTATTTT
J gene: TRBJ2-3
V gene: TRBV7-2
clone size: -
CDR3 length: 18
D gene: -